At least ten counts were recorded for the clone carrying this T cell receptor beta chain. Its antigen is unknown. CD8+CD4-CCR7+CD45RA+ sorting gave the naive CD8 T cells. The data are from a study of molecular identifiers for immune sequencing clone quantification. Study context: Replicates split RNA from 20,000 or 100,000 naive CD8 cells five ways, and the researchers sequenced four portions.

With 5 bases removed from V and 4 bases from J, the gap between germline ends came to 11 bases. The CDR3 spans 12 residues. Per the germline V gene, CDR1 is SQVTM and CDR2 is ANQGSEA. TCRdb ran MiXCR on the PCR reads and lists one entry per CDR3 protein. Among around 470,000 distinct CDR3 sequences listed, roughly 26% were seen once. The study's findings and limits: Whereas naive cells kept under 1% of molecules in clones above 20 RNA copies, such clones held over 98% in effectors. Highly expanded clone sizes could end up underestimated if a barcode were shared by identical TCR molecules.

V usage is TRBV29-1 and J usage is TRBJ1-1; D unclear. The TCR sequence derives from a human donor in good health. Some libraries in this study had Jurkat cell RNA spiked in. The specimen sequenced was naive CD8+ T cells from blood, with Jurkat cell RNA spiked in. As for subset: FACS-sorted CD8+CD4-CCR7+CD45RA+ naive T cells. CDR3 loop: CSVSGISTEAFF. The CDR3 DNA reads TGCAGCGTTTCAGGCATCTCCACTGAAGCTTTCTTT. Combining the CDR3 with reference TRBV29-1 and TRBJ1-1 gives the whole variable domain SAVISQKPSRDICQRGTSLTIQCQVDSQVTMMFWYRQQPGQSLTLIATANQGSEATYESGFVIDKFPISRPNLTFSTLTVSNMSPEDSSIYLCSVSGISTEAFFGQGTRLTVV.